Presented here are 25 T cell receptor beta chains from one specimen sequenced in a study of cytomegalovirus exposure and HLA in healthy donors. Using immunoSEQ multiplex PCR, the repertoire was profiled, and TCRdb retains in-frame clones only, with some absent. The table shows 71,000 or so clones, with 94% occurring only once. Sample: PBMCs. These receptors all come from a woman aged 18-30 years in good health and CMV-seropositive.

The chain joins TRBV11-3 to TRBJ1-3; D gene unclear. V was clipped by 0 bases and J by 2 bases, with 11 bases between them. This CDR3 has 16 residues. Germline-derived CDR1 and CDR2 are SGHNT and YENEEA. This CDR3 is CASSLDLAETGNTIYF. The CDR3 DNA reads as TGTGCCAGCAGCTTAGATCTTGCGGAGACTGGAAACACCATATATTTT.

The chain is built from TRBV7-9 and TRBJ2-7, with D tentatively TRBD2 (6 bases). The germline V gene has CDR1 SEHNR and CDR2 FQNEAQ (reference sequence). The CDR3 is 14 amino acids. V dropped 1 base and J dropped 6 bases, with 13 bases sitting between them. CDR3 in DNA: TGTGCCAGCAGCTTAGGGGGGTTGGGGGGCGAGCAGTACTTC. This codes for CASSLGGLGGEQYF.

The chain has TRBV6-5 and TRBJ1-2; possible D gene TRBD1, 5 bases. The CDR3 is made up of 13 amino acids. V lost 8 bases and J lost 7, with 17 bases in between. Germline V CDR1 and CDR2: MNHEY, SVGAGI. CDR3 in DNA: TGTGCCAGCTATCCTCGGGGGTCGGGTGGCTACACCTTC. It encodes CASYPRGSGGYTF.

The V gene is TRBV6-1, the J gene TRBJ2-7; possible D gene TRBD2, 7 bases. The CDR3 is 14 residues long. Trimming removed 6 bases from V and 2 bases from J, with 14 bases in between. Germline assignment: CDR1 MNHNS and CDR2 SASEGT. The CDR3 spells CASRGGAWAYEQYF. CDR3 coding DNA: TGTGCCAGCAGGGGGGGGGCATGGGCCTACGAGCAGTACTTC.

The CDR3 is CASSAIYEQYF. In DNA, the CDR3 is TGTGCCAGCAGCGCTATATACGAGCAGTACTTC. The rearrangement links TRBV7-8 to TRBJ2-7; D gene ambiguous. CDR3 length equals 11 residues. The V gene's germline CDR1 is SGHVS and CDR2 FQNEAQ. Trimming took 5 bases from V and 4 from J, leaving 6 bases between them.

The V and J genes are TRBV11-3 and TRBJ2-3; weak D call: TRBD1 (5 bases). Germline V CDR1 and CDR2: SGHNT, YENEEA. The V and J ends lost 2 bases and 7 bases respectively, with 16 bases between them. The CDR3 extends over 15 amino acids. DNA for the CDR3: TGTGCCAGCAGCTTATTGGCAGGGTTCGGTTATACGCAGTATTTT. Protein: CASSLLAGFGYTQYF.

The chain combines TRBV7-8 with TRBJ1-1; D is uncertain. CDR1 and CDR2 from the germline V gene are SGHVS and FQNEAQ. CDR3 length: 13 residues. Deletions cut 1 base from V and 4 bases from J, with 7 bases between. CDR3 nucleotides: TGTGCCAGCAGCTTAGACGCCGGCACTGAAGCTTTCTTT. Translating gives CASSLDAGTEAFF.

This clone showed up just once. The chain employs TRBV11-3 and TRBJ1-2, with D hard to call. Germline-derived CDR1 and CDR2 are SGHNT and YENEEA. V lost 1 base to trimming and J lost 2 bases, with 14 bases between them. CDR3 size: 16 residues. The CDR3 nucleotides are TGTGCCAGCAGCTTAGGTGATACCAGCAGGAACTATGGCTACACCTTC. Translating gives CASSLGDTSRNYGYTF. Full variable domain (outside the CDR3, taken from reference TRBV11-3 and TRBJ1-2): EAGVVQSPRYKIIEKKQPVAFWCNPISGHNTLYWYLQNLGQGPELLIRYENEEAVDDSQLPKDRFSAERLKGVDSTLKIQPAELGDSAVYLCASSLGDTSRNYGYTFGSGTRLTVV.

CDR3 nucleotide sequence: TGCGCCAGCGCGACCGGACTAGCGAAGACCCAGTACTTC. Its translation is CASATGLAKTQYF. This chain joins TRBV4-3 and TRBJ2-5, with 9 bases lining up with TRBD2. The CDR3 extends over 13 amino acids. J lost 6 bases, V lost 8 bases, and 7 bases had no gene match. Germline V gene sequence: CDR1 LGHNA, CDR2 YSLEER.

The rearrangement links TRBV5-1 to TRBJ2-3; 8 bases fit TRBD1. Germline V lookup: CDR1 SGHRS, CDR2 YFSETQ. The CDR3 loop spans 15 amino acids. The junction had 6 bases not matched to a gene; V was cut back by 4 bases and J by 2 bases. Here the CDR3 DNA reads TGCGCCAGCAGCCCGGGACAGGCTTTCACAGATACGCAGTATTTT. Its translation is CASSPGQAFTDTQYF.

This sequence joins TRBV9 and TRBJ1-1; perhaps TRBD1 as D (6 bases). The germline V gene has CDR1 SGDLS and CDR2 YYNGEE. The ends were cut back, 3 bases at V and 3 bases at J, with 15 bases in the middle. This CDR3 comprises 15 residues. The CDR3 sequence: CASSGGGGAYTEAFF. Written as DNA, the CDR3 is TGTGCCAGCAGCGGAGGGGGAGGGGCCTACACTGAAGCTTTCTTT. The complete variable domain, with remaining parts taken from reference TRBV9 and TRBJ1-1, reads DSGVTQTPKHLITATGQRVTLRCSPRSGDLSVYWYQQSLDQGLQFLIQYYNGEERAKGNILERFSAQQFPDLHSELNLSSLELGDSALYFCASSGGGGAYTEAFFGQGTRLTVV.

This rearrangement joins TRBV11-1 to TRBJ1-1, with a possible D match to TRBD1 (6 bases). The CDR3 is 16 amino acids. CDR1 is SGHAT and CDR2 is FQDESV in the germline V gene (reference sequence). The V gene lost 5 bases and the J gene lost 1 base, with 17 bases spanning the gap. DNA for the CDR3: TGTGCCAGCAGCATTGGGAGACAGGCTACGAACACTGAAGCTTTCTTT. Amino acids: CASSIGRQATNTEAFF.

The rearrangement joins TRBV2 to TRBJ1-6, with 9 bases matching TRBD1. Germline trimming cut 7 bases from V and 7 bases from J; bases unmatched to any gene: 5. The CDR3 sequence is 14 residues long. Germline V gene lookup returns CDR1 SNHLY and CDR2 FYNNEI. DNA of the CDR3: TGTGCCAGCAACCCGGGACAGGGAAATTCACCCCTCCACTTT. Protein product: CASNPGQGNSPLHF.

The chain joins TRBV19 to TRBJ2-6, with D maybe TRBD2 (6 bases). The CDR3 runs 17 residues. Germline V CDR1 and CDR2: LNHDA, SQIVND (reference sequence). Trimming removed 10 bases at V and 0 bases at J, with 19 bases between. The CDR3 loop is CATENPSGFSGANVLTF. In nucleotides, the CDR3 is TGTGCCACCGAGAACCCAAGCGGGTTCTCTGGGGCCAACGTCCTGACTTTC. Complete variable domain (other parts from reference TRBV19 and TRBJ2-6): DGGITQSPKYLFRKEGQNVTLSCEQNLNHDAMYWYRQDPGQGLRLIYYSQIVNDFQKGDIAEGYSVSREKKESFPLTVTSAQKNPTAFYLCATENPSGFSGANVLTFGAGSRLTVL.

This clone occurred once. V and J are TRBV5-6 and TRBJ1-4, with 9 bases matching TRBD1. V lost 0 bases, J lost 10 bases, and 10 bases stayed unmatched. CDR3 length equals 16 residues. CDR1 is SGHDT, CDR2 YYEEEE, per germline. CDR3 in amino acids: CASSLGFGDRVSKLFF. For the CDR3, the DNA is TGTGCCAGCAGCTTGGGGTTCGGGGACAGGGTTTCAAAACTGTTTTTT. Filled out from reference TRBV5-6 and TRBJ1-4, the complete variable domain reads DAGVTQSPTHLIKTRGQQVTLRCSPKSGHDTVSWYQQALGQGPQFIFQYYEEEERQRGNFPDRFSGHQFPNYSSELNVNALLLGDSALYLCASSLGFGDRVSKLFFGSGTQLSVL.

This sequence joins TRBV28 and TRBJ2-3; the D gene is possibly TRBD1 (6 bases). This CDR3 is built from 15 residues. V shed 8 bases and J shed 2 bases, with 17 bases lying between them. Germline V lookup: CDR1 MDHEN, CDR2 SYDVKM. CDR3 sequence: CASGSQGRVTDTQYF. In DNA, the CDR3 is TGTGCCAGCGGTTCTCAGGGGAGAGTCACAGATACGCAGTATTTT.

The chain recombines TRBV9 with TRBJ1-3, with no clear D. This CDR3 contains 16 residues. Trimming took 0 bases from V and 4 from J, leaving 14 bases between them. Germline values: CDR1 SGDLS, CDR2 YYNGEE. The DNA for the CDR3 is TGTGCCAGCAGCGTAGAAGGTGAGGGAGCGGGAAACACCATATATTTT. Its translation: CASSVEGEGAGNTIYF.

The chain carries TRBV11-2 and TRBJ2-1; D is possibly TRBD2 (6 bases). The V end was cut by 5 bases, the J end by 6 bases, with 11 bases between. The CDR3 loop spans 13 amino acids. Germline-derived CDR1 and CDR2 are SGHAT and FQNNGV. The DNA for the CDR3 is TGTGCCAGCAGCCCCAGGGACTTCAATGAGCAGTTCTTC. Translated: CASSPRDFNEQFF.

This chain uses TRBV15 with TRBJ1-1, with a weak D call TRBD1 (6 bases). With 0 bases removed from V and 1 base from J, the gap between germline ends came to 15 bases. The CDR3 is made up of 17 amino acids. Germline V lookup: CDR1 LNHNV, CDR2 YYDKDF (reference sequence). The CDR3, as DNA: TGTGCCACCAGCAGAGACCGCGCCAGGGGCCGGAACACTGAAGCTTTCTTT. This gives the protein CATSRDRARGRNTEAFF.

Only one count was recorded for this clone. This chain links TRBV9 with TRBJ2-7; weak D call: TRBD1 (5 bases). In germline, CDR1 is SGDLS, CDR2 YYNGEE. The ends were cut back, 0 bases at V and 1 base at J, with 14 bases in the middle. This CDR3 region has 16 residues. The CDR3 reads CASSVAPAQGSYEQYF. For the CDR3, the DNA is TGTGCCAGCAGCGTAGCCCCGGCCCAGGGTTCCTACGAGCAGTACTTC.

The chain recombines TRBV6-6 with TRBJ2-7, with D perhaps TRBD1 (5 bases). Trimming left V 2 bases short and J 4 bases short, with 9 bases between. Looked up from germline, CDR1 is MNHNY and CDR2 is SVGAGI (reference sequence). This CDR3 is 13 amino acids long. CDR3: CASSYRNRYEQYF. The CDR3 nucleotides are TGTGCCAGCAGTTACCGTAACAGGTACGAGCAGTACTTC.

V is TRBV18 and J is TRBJ1-5, with 9 bases lining up with TRBD1. The V and J ends lost 4 bases and 4 bases, in that order; junction bases with no gene match: 2. Germline CDR1 is KGHSH and CDR2 is LQKENI. CDR3 size: 14 residues. The CDR3 nucleotides read TGTGCCAGCTCACTGGACAGGGGTAATCAGCCCCAGCATTTT. This codes for CASSLDRGNQPQHF. Looking up the rest from reference TRBV18 and TRBJ1-5 gives the full variable domain: NAGVMQNPRHLVRRRGQEARLRCSPMKGHSHVYWYRQLPEEGLKFMVYLQKENIIDESGMPKERFSAEFPKEGPSILRIQQVVRGDSAAYFCASSLDRGNQPQHFGDGTRLSIL.

The chain is built from TRBV7-9 and TRBJ2-7; the match to TRBD2 covers 10 bases. V lost 4 bases to trimming and J lost 3 bases; unmatched junction nucleotides: 9. Germline CDR1 SEHNR, CDR2 FQNEAQ (reference sequence). The CDR3 has 16 residues. CDR3: CASSSTRTSGLYEQYF. The DNA for the CDR3 is TGTGCCAGCAGCTCTACAAGGACTAGCGGCCTCTACGAGCAGTACTTC.

The chain joins TRBV25-1 to TRBJ2-1; TRBD2 matches at 10 bases. The trim removed 6 bases at V and 8 bases at J, leaving 7 bases unmatched. The length of the CDR3 is 14 residues. Germline CDR1 MGHDK, CDR2 SYGVNS. The DNA for the CDR3 is TGTGCCAGCAGGGGAGCGGGGGGGCCAGATGAGCAGTTCTTC. Translated: CASRGAGGPDEQFF.

This chain joins TRBV5-4 and TRBJ2-2; D call uncertain. V was clipped by 4 bases and J by 1 base, with 2 bases between them. Germline CDR1 is SGHNT and CDR2 is YYREEE (reference sequence). This CDR3 contains 12 residues. The CDR3 DNA reads as TGTGCCAGCAGCCGGAACACCGGGGAGCTGTTTTTT. Translating it yields CASSRNTGELFF.